One and the same sample provided the 12 T cell receptor beta chains below, sequenced in a study of blood T cell repertoires in COVID-19. Assay: immunoSEQ multiplex PCR; the TCRdb copy retains only in-frame clones and omits some. The sample holds some 150,000 clones, 60% to 80% seen once. Sequencing used peripheral blood. These receptors came from a man between 45 and 60 years old with active or convalescent COVID-19.

The chain recombines TRBV6-1 with TRBJ2-7; 10 nucleotides match TRBD1. The CDR3 has 19 residues. Looked up from germline, CDR1 is MNHNS and CDR2 is SASEGT. V dropped 4 bases and J dropped 0; count of bases not matched to a gene: 15. Here the CDR3 reads CASSAGTGAAERSSYEQYF. DNA of the CDR3: TGTGCCAGCAGTGCCGGGACAGGGGCCGCGGAGAGGAGCTCCTACGAGCAGTACTTC.

The CDR3 DNA reads TGCGCCAGCAGCCAAATCCCAGGGGTCTCTGGAAACACCATATATTTT. Translating gives CASSQIPGVSGNTIYF. V and J are TRBV4-1 and TRBJ1-3, with D possibly being TRBD1 (6 bases). V gave up 2 bases and J gave up 0 bases, with 11 bases separating them. The CDR3 loop spans 16 amino acids. Germline V gene sequence: CDR1 MGHRA, CDR2 YSYEKL.

V and J are TRBV21-1 and TRBJ2-3; TRBD2, as called in the table, went unchecked against the DNA. TRBV21-1 is flagged as a pseudogene. The CDR3 sequence is 15 residues long. CDR3: CARLRGIGGTDTQYF. The CDR3 DNA follows: TGTGCCAGACTACGGGGAATAGGAGGGACAGATACGCAGTATTTT.

This sequence joins TRBV5-1 and TRBJ1-1, with unresolved D. Trimming shortened V by 0 bases and J by 0 bases, and 9 bases separated the two germline ends. Per germline, CDR1 SGHRS and CDR2 YFSETQ. This CDR3 spans 15 amino acids. CDR3 sequence (DNA): TGCGCCAGCAGCTTGGCTGGGCGGGTGAACACTGAAGCTTTCTTT. Translating gives CASSLAGRVNTEAFF.

The chain employs TRBV9 and TRBJ2-3, with a possible D match to TRBD1 (6 bases). There are 14 residues in the CDR3. The V gene's germline CDR1 is SGDLS and CDR2 YYNGEE. Trimming stripped 4 bases from V and 6 bases from J, with 15 bases between. CDR3 region: CASSSGVGADTQYF. CDR3 in DNA: TGTGCCAGCAGCTCCGGGGTGGGGGCGGATACGCAGTATTTT.

The rearrangement uses TRBV9 and TRBJ1-5; 9 nucleotides match TRBD1. The CDR3 loop spans 15 amino acids. V was clipped by 4 bases and J by 6 bases; unmatched bases: 8. CDR1 is SGDLS and CDR2 is YYNGEE in the germline V gene. Here the CDR3 reads CASSPGQGWSQPQHF. The CDR3 DNA reads as TGTGCCAGCAGCCCGGGACAGGGATGGAGTCAGCCCCAGCATTTT.

As concerns this clone: At one of its ends the junction is not consistent with the germline gene, which may arise from a read error. This chain links TRBV7-7 with TRBJ2-2; tentative D call: TRBD1 (5 bases). The germline gives CDR1 SSHAT, CDR2 FNYEAQ (reference sequence). This CDR3 has 16 residues. In DNA form, the CDR3 reads TGTGCTAGCAGCTTAGGGGCAGCCTCGAACACCGGGGAGCTGTTTTTT. The encoded protein is CASSLGAASNTGELFF.

This clone occurred once. The chain combines TRBV29-1 with TRBJ2-7, with a tentative D call TRBD2 (5 bases). CDR3 length: 14 residues. V was cut by 4 bases and J by 0 bases, with 13 bases left in between. Germline lookup yields CDR1 SQVTM and CDR2 ANQGSEA. CDR3 in amino acids: CSVVSSQSSYEQYF. The CDR3 region has the DNA TGCAGCGTTGTGTCTAGCCAGAGCTCCTACGAGCAGTACTTC.

The rearrangement joins TRBV5-1 to TRBJ2-2; 8 bases align to TRBD1. This CDR3 spans 16 amino acids. In germline, CDR1 is SGHRS, CDR2 YFSETQ. V lost 3 bases, J lost 1 base, and 5 bases stayed unmatched. The CDR3 is CASSSAGTGNTGELFF. CDR3 DNA: TGCGCCAGCAGCTCAGCCGGGACAGGGAACACCGGGGAGCTGTTTTTT. Full variable domain (remainder filled in from reference TRBV5-1 and TRBJ2-2): KAGVTQTPRYLIKTRGQQVTLSCSPISGHRSVSWYQQTPGQGLQFLFEYFSETQRNKGNFPGRFSGRQFSNSRSEMNVSTLELGDSALYLCASSSAGTGNTGELFFGEGSRLTVL.

V gene TRBV2 combines with J gene TRBJ2-2; unclear D gene. The germline gives CDR1 SNHLY, CDR2 FYNNEI. Trimming stripped 5 bases from V and 1 base from J, with 14 bases between. This CDR3 is built from 16 residues. The CDR3 DNA is TGTGCCAGCAGTCTCTATTTACCAGGGAACACCGGGGAGCTGTTTTTT. It translates to CASSLYLPGNTGELFF.

Only a few counts were recorded for this clone. V gene TRBV6-2 or TRBV6-3 combines with J gene TRBJ2-7, with D perhaps TRBD1 (6 bases). V was trimmed by 1 base and J by 7 bases, leaving 23 bases between them. This CDR3 spans 17 amino acids. Germline V gives CDR1 MNHEY, CDR2 SVGEGT. CDR3 DNA: TGTGCCAGCAGTTACTTATCAGGGGCAGAGCAAGGATGGGAGCAGTACTTC. Amino acids: CASSYLSGAEQGWEQYF.

This sequence joins TRBV5-1 and TRBJ1-5, with a possible D match to TRBD1 (5 bases). Germline CDR1 is SGHRS and CDR2 is YFSETQ. This CDR3 is 16 amino acids long. Trimming removed 1 base from V and 7 bases from J, with 18 bases in between. CDR3 region: CASSLTGSGVNQPQHF. The CDR3 bases are TGCGCCAGCAGCTTGACGGGATCGGGGGTTAACCAGCCCCAGCATTTT.